Here is one T cell receptor (beta chain) with its context. Uncontrolled infection, other autoimmune disease, pregnancy or lactation excluded patients. The data were taken from a study of T cells in Graves' hyperthyroidism and ophthalmopathy. The CDR3 is 14 amino acids. Trimming left V 1 base short and J 2 bases short, with 8 bases between. Germline CDR1 and CDR2: SGHNT and YYREEE (reference sequence). TCR beta CDR3 regions were amplified from RNA. The TCR CDR3 first-round RT-PCR relied on the HTBI primer set. MiXCR, applied by TCRdb to the multiplex PCR reads, yields one record per CDR3 protein. The sample contains about 420,000 distinct CDR3 sequences, more than 15% of which appear only once.

The rearrangement links TRBV5-4 to TRBJ2-3; D is unclear. The sequenced sample was blood. The sequence was obtained from a woman aged 18-29 years with Graves' hyperthyroidism. The CDR3 spells CASSLFTPTDTQYF. CDR3 bases: TGTGCCAGCAGCTTGTTCACACCCACAGATACGCAGTATTTT.